The rows below give T cell receptor beta chains drawn from one sample of a study of beta chain features in type 1 diabetes. TCRdb keeps only in-frame clones here, not all; method: immunoSEQ multiplex PCR. The sample has hundreds of thousands of clones; approximately 13% are singletons. Sequenced: naive CD4+ T cells from blood. These receptors all come from a man in his thirties or forties in good health. Each CDR3 is given with its conserved first and last residue. The order of the fields is clone size, D gene, V gene, J gene, CDR3 protein, CDR3 DNA. D genes are given only for firm matches. Not all rows give a size; the values are once, few, many and, for expanded clones, a class.

abundance: NA; d_gene: NA; v_gene: TRBV9; j_gene: TRBJ2-7; CDR3aa: CASSVGAGWSYEQYF; CDR3nt: TGTGCCAGCAGCGTAGGGGCGGGATGGTCCTACGAGCAGTACTTC
abundance: NA; d_gene: TRBD2; v_gene: TRBV7-2; j_gene: TRBJ2-1; CDR3aa: CASSRGKGLAGGNEQFF; CDR3nt: TGTGCCAGCAGTCGAGGAAAGGGACTAGCGGGTGGTAATGAGCAGTTCTTC
abundance: NA; d_gene: NA; v_gene: TRBV4-1; j_gene: TRBJ2-3; CDR3aa: CASSPAVVRDTQYF; CDR3nt: TGCGCCAGCAGCCCGGCGGTCGTAAGAGATACGCAGTATTTT
abundance: few; d_gene: TRBD1; v_gene: TRBV7-9; j_gene: TRBJ2-7; CDR3aa: CASSRGTGAFFEQYF; CDR3nt: TGTGCCAGCAGCCGTGGGACAGGGGCCTTCTTCGAGCAGTACTTC
abundance: few; d_gene: NA; v_gene: TRBV30; j_gene: TRBJ1-1; CDR3aa: CAWSPPRAFF; CDR3nt: TGTGCCTGGAGTCCACCGCGGGCTTTCTTT
abundance: few; d_gene: NA; v_gene: TRBV27; j_gene: TRBJ2-5; CDR3aa: CASSPGLPGETQYF; CDR3nt: TGTGCCAGCAGTCCGGGACTGCCCGGCGAGACCCAGTACTTC
abundance: NA; d_gene: TRBD1; v_gene: TRBV28; j_gene: TRBJ1-2; CDR3aa: CASSMGQGGYGYTF; CDR3nt: TGTGCCAGCAGTATGGGACAGGGAGGCTATGGCTACACCTTC
abundance: few; d_gene: NA; v_gene: TRBV14; j_gene: TRBJ2-1; CDR3aa: CASSSRVREQFF; CDR3nt: TGTGCCAGCAGCTCCCGTGTCCGGGAGCAGTTCTTC
abundance: NA; d_gene: NA; v_gene: TRBV27; j_gene: TRBJ2-7; CDR3aa: CASSLSGTGLEYF; CDR3nt: TGTGCCAGCAGTTTATCGGGTACCGGCTTGGAGTACTTC
abundance: NA; d_gene: TRBD2; v_gene: TRBV7-9; j_gene: TRBJ2-5; CDR3aa: CASSLPLGEGETQYF; CDR3nt: TGTGCCAGCAGCTTACCGTTGGGGGAGGGAGAGACCCAGTACTTC
abundance: NA; d_gene: NA; v_gene: TRBV7-2; j_gene: TRBJ1-5; CDR3aa: CASSPDTRQPQHF; CDR3nt: TGTGCCAGCAGCCCAGACACGAGGCAGCCCCAGCATTTT
abundance: NA; d_gene: NA; v_gene: TRBV7-9; j_gene: TRBJ2-7; CDR3aa: CASTPGVSYEQYF; CDR3nt: TGTGCCAGCACCCCAGGGGTTTCCTACGAGCAGTACTTC
abundance: few; d_gene: NA; v_gene: TRBV29-1; j_gene: TRBJ2-4; CDR3aa: CSAWTVAKNIQYF; CDR3nt: TGCAGCGCCTGGACGGTAGCCAAAAACATTCAGTACTTC
abundance: few; d_gene: NA; v_gene: TRBV6-6; j_gene: TRBJ1-1; CDR3aa: CASSYLPQGITEAFF; CDR3nt: TGTGCCAGCAGTTATCTTCCGCAAGGGATCACTGAAGCTTTCTTT
abundance: NA; d_gene: NA; v_gene: TRBV4-1; j_gene: TRBJ2-7; CDR3aa: CASSLHGPKEGPYGQYF; CDR3nt: TGCGCCAGCAGCCTCCATGGGCCCAAGGAGGGCCCCTACGGGCAGTACTTC
abundance: NA; d_gene: TRBD1; v_gene: TRBV30; j_gene: TRBJ1-3; CDR3aa: CAWTDRASGNTIYF; CDR3nt: TGTGCCTGGACTGACAGGGCTTCTGGAAACACCATATATTTT
abundance: NA; d_gene: NA; v_gene: TRBV7-2; j_gene: TRBJ2-1; CDR3aa: CASSPFGVQGEQFF; CDR3nt: TGTGCCAGCAGCCCTTTCGGAGTCCAGGGCGAGCAGTTCTTC
abundance: few; d_gene: NA; v_gene: TRBV7-9; j_gene: TRBJ2-3; CDR3aa: CASSLEGLGTDTQYF; CDR3nt: TGTGCCAGCAGCTTAGAGGGACTTGGCACAGATACGCAGTATTTT
abundance: NA; d_gene: NA; v_gene: TRBV4-3; j_gene: TRBJ2-2; CDR3aa: CASSQAGPGTGELFF; CDR3nt: TGCGCCAGCAGCCAAGCAGGTCCAGGCACCGGGGAGCTGTTTTTT
abundance: NA; d_gene: NA; v_gene: TRBV4-3; j_gene: TRBJ2-5; CDR3aa: CASSPETGAQETQYF; CDR3nt: TGCGCCAGCAGCCCGGAAACAGGTGCGCAAGAGACCCAGTACTTC
abundance: few; d_gene: NA; v_gene: TRBV7-3; j_gene: TRBJ2-3; CDR3aa: CASSLGGRSDVRYF; CDR3nt: TGTGCCAGCAGCTTAGGTGGAAGATCCGATGTGAGATATTTT
abundance: NA; d_gene: TRBD2; v_gene: TRBV7-2; j_gene: TRBJ2-1; CDR3aa: CASSSGLAQNNEQFF; CDR3nt: TGTGCCAGCAGCTCGGGACTAGCGCAAAACAATGAGCAGTTCTTC
abundance: few; d_gene: NA; v_gene: TRBV2; j_gene: TRBJ1-6; CDR3aa: CASSVEANNSPLHF; CDR3nt: TGTGCCAGCAGTGTGGAGGCCAACAATTCACCCCTCCACTTT
abundance: NA; d_gene: TRBD2; v_gene: TRBV7-2; j_gene: TRBJ2-1; CDR3aa: CASSADVASGFPSYNEQFF; CDR3nt: TGTGCCAGCAGCGCGGATGTGGCTAGCGGGTTCCCCTCCTACAATGAGCAGTTCTTC
abundance: NA; d_gene: NA; v_gene: TRBV30; j_gene: TRBJ1-1; CDR3aa: CAWSRDNTEAFF; CDR3nt: TGTGCCTGGAGTCGGGATAACACTGAAGCTTTCTTT
abundance: few; d_gene: TRBD2; v_gene: TRBV5-4; j_gene: TRBJ2-4; CDR3aa: CASSMTSGRALAKNIQYF; CDR3nt: TGTGCCAGCAGCATGACTAGCGGGAGAGCACTAGCCAAAAACATTCAGTACTTC
abundance: NA; d_gene: TRBD2; v_gene: TRBV7-2; j_gene: TRBJ2-1; CDR3aa: CASSSGLAGYNEQFF; CDR3nt: TGTGCCAGCAGCTCGGGACTAGCGGGTTACAATGAGCAGTTCTTC
abundance: NA; d_gene: NA; v_gene: TRBV9; j_gene: TRBJ2-3; CDR3aa: CASSVGASTDTQYF; CDR3nt: TGTGCCAGCAGCGTAGGGGCGAGCACAGATACGCAGTATTTT
abundance: NA; d_gene: NA; v_gene: TRBV4-3; j_gene: TRBJ2-7; CDR3aa: CASSQDGTSGEQYF; CDR3nt: TGCGCCAGCAGCCAAGATGGGACCTCCGGCGAGCAGTACTTC
abundance: few; d_gene: NA; v_gene: TRBV12-5; j_gene: TRBJ2-3; CDR3aa: CASGLDTSTDTQYF; CDR3nt: TGTGCTAGTGGTTTGGATACTAGCACAGATACGCAGTATTTT
abundance: NA; d_gene: NA; v_gene: TRBV18; j_gene: TRBJ1-1; CDR3aa: CASSPADEAFF; CDR3nt: TGTGCCAGCTCACCGGCTGATGAAGCTTTCTTT
abundance: few; d_gene: TRBD1; v_gene: TRBV27; j_gene: TRBJ1-2; CDR3aa: CASSSYKGQNYGYTF; CDR3nt: TGTGCCAGCAGTTCCTACAAGGGACAGAACTATGGCTACACCTTC
abundance: NA; d_gene: TRBD2; v_gene: TRBV10-3; j_gene: TRBJ2-3; CDR3aa: CAAFSGGASTDTQYF; CDR3nt: TGTGCCGCCTTTAGCGGGGGGGCCTCCACAGATACGCAGTATTTT
abundance: few; d_gene: NA; v_gene: TRBV5-4; j_gene: TRBJ2-3; CDR3aa: CASSLKGPDTQYF; CDR3nt: TGTGCCAGCAGCTTGAAGGGACCAGATACGCAGTATTTT
abundance: NA; d_gene: NA; v_gene: TRBV10-3; j_gene: TRBJ2-5; CDR3aa: CAISGARGQETQYF; CDR3nt: TGTGCCATCAGCGGGGCCAGGGGACAAGAGACCCAGTACTTC
abundance: NA; d_gene: NA; v_gene: TRBV29-1; j_gene: TRBJ1-1; CDR3aa: CSVGRSNTEAFF; CDR3nt: TGCAGCGTTGGACGTTCGAACACTGAAGCTTTCTTT
abundance: few; d_gene: NA; v_gene: TRBV25-1; j_gene: TRBJ1-2; CDR3aa: CASSYGHYGYTF; CDR3nt: TGTGCCAGCAGTTATGGACACTATGGCTACACCTTC
abundance: NA; d_gene: NA; v_gene: TRBV5-6; j_gene: TRBJ2-5; CDR3aa: CASSTGTLGETQYF; CDR3nt: TGTGCCAGCAGCACCGGGACTCTGGGAGAGACCCAGTACTTC
abundance: NA; d_gene: NA; v_gene: TRBV19; j_gene: TRBJ1-1; CDR3aa: CASSIGQYEAFF; CDR3nt: TGTGCCAGTAGTATAGGACAGTATGAAGCTTTCTTT
abundance: NA; d_gene: TRBD1; v_gene: TRBV5-4; j_gene: TRBJ2-4; CDR3aa: CASSPGQGRNIQYF; CDR3nt: TGTGCCAGCAGCCCCGGACAGGGGAGAAACATTCAGTACTTC
abundance: NA; d_gene: TRBD1; v_gene: TRBV25-1; j_gene: TRBJ2-3; CDR3aa: CASSKGQVLNTDTQYF; CDR3nt: TGTGCCAGCAGTAAGGGACAGGTATTGAACACAGATACGCAGTATTTT
abundance: NA; d_gene: NA; v_gene: TRBV6-4; j_gene: TRBJ2-3; CDR3aa: CASSEFGSRTDTQYF; CDR3nt: TGTGCCAGCAGTGAGTTCGGGTCTCGCACAGATACGCAGTATTTT
abundance: NA; d_gene: NA; v_gene: TRBV15; j_gene: TRBJ1-2; CDR3aa: CATSRAPGSQNGYTF; CDR3nt: TGTGCCACCAGCAGAGCCCCAGGGTCACAGAATGGCTACACCTTC
abundance: NA; d_gene: TRBD2; v_gene: TRBV29-1; j_gene: TRBJ2-5; CDR3aa: CSAAPGLKETQYF; CDR3nt: TGCAGCGCCGCCCCGGGACTAAAAGAGACCCAGTACTTC
abundance: few; d_gene: NA; v_gene: TRBV2; j_gene: TRBJ1-4; CDR3aa: CASSVRGRGAQDEKLFF; CDR3nt: TGTGCCAGCAGTGTACGGGGGCGAGGGGCGCAGGATGAAAAACTGTTTTTT